A single sample gave rise to the 20 T cell receptor beta chains below, sequenced in a study of metastatic and nonmetastatic thyroid tumors. TCRdb re-analyzed the PCR reads through MiXCR. Of approximately 7,000 clones in the sample, roughly 37% were seen once. Not a single patient had been given any form of treatment at any point before undergoing thyroid surgery. The sample taken for sequencing was tumor tissue. The receptors shown here come from a female donor with papillary thyroid cancer or a benign thyroid nodule (not recorded which). Some clones in this sample may be carry-over from other donors' samples.

The V call is TRBV20-1, the J call TRBJ1-1; TRBD1 is a possible D gene (6 bases). CDR1 DFQATT and CDR2 SNEGSKA come from the germline V gene (reference sequence). This CDR3 spans 17 amino acids. V was pared by 3 bases and J by 4 bases, with 24 bases between. CDR3 nucleotide sequence: TGCAGTGCTAGCGCACTTCAGGGGTTCCCGACGAGCACTGAAGCTTTCTTT. Its protein product is CSASALQGFPTSTEAFF.

This clone showed up just a few times. The same CDR3 also results from other DNA sequences found in this sample. This chain uses TRBV5-1 with TRBJ2-3, with 8 bases that match TRBD1. The CDR3 length is 15 residues. With 4 bases clipped from V and 3 bases from J, the junction kept 7 bases outside the gene matches. Per the germline V gene, CDR1 is SGHRS and CDR2 is YFSETQ. The CDR3: CASSLQDRETDTQYF. CDR3 DNA: TGCGCCAGCAGCCTGCAGGACAGGGAGACAGATACGCAGTATTTT.

Concerning this clone: A read error may produce the germline difference seen at one junction end. The V and J genes are TRBV20-1 and TRBJ2-3; 11 bases agree with TRBD2. CDR3 length: 13 residues. CDR1 is DFQATT and CDR2 is SNEGSKA in the germline V gene (reference sequence). CDR3: CSVSGRGADMQYF. DNA for the CDR3: TGCAGCGTTAGCGGGAGGGGAGCAGATATGCAGTATTTT.

The chain joins TRBV7-3 to TRBJ1-2, with 10 bases identical to TRBD1. The germline gives CDR1 SGHTA, CDR2 FQGTGA. This CDR3 has 19 amino acids. V was pared by 1 base and J by 4 bases, with 15 bases of the junction left unmatched. In nucleotides, the CDR3 is TGTGCCAGCAGCTTAAGGATCCTCGCCGGGACAGGGGTCGGCTATGGCTACACCTTC. This encodes CASSLRILAGTGVGYGYTF.

The chain uses TRBV7-9 and TRBJ2-3, with D uncertain. This CDR3 spans 13 amino acids. Trimming shortened V by 0 bases and J by 3 bases, and 4 bases separated the two germline ends. Germline values: CDR1 SEHNR, CDR2 FQNEAQ (reference sequence). CDR3 loop: CASSLAVTDTQYF. The CDR3 DNA follows: TGTGCCAGCAGCTTAGCTGTGACAGATACGCAGTATTTT.

The chain joins TRBV20-1 to TRBJ1-2; D is ambiguous. The CDR3 runs to 12 residues. The germline V gene encodes CDR1 DFQATT and CDR2 SNEGSKA (reference sequence). The V end was cut by 0 bases, the J end by 5 bases, with 7 bases between. The CDR3 nucleotides are TGCAGTGCTAGAGATCCCCCTTATGGCTACACCTTC. Translation gives CSARDPPYGYTF.

The V and J genes are TRBV12-3 or TRBV12-4 and TRBJ1-1; no clear D gene. The length of the CDR3 is 14 residues. The V and J ends lost 5 bases and 0 bases respectively, with 10 bases between them. In DNA form, the CDR3 reads TGTGCCAGCAGTGAGACGCGAGTGAACACTGAAGCTTTCTTT. The encoded protein is CASSETRVNTEAFF.

This clone was recorded a few times. The chain carries TRBV6-4 and TRBJ2-2; tentatively, D is TRBD2 (6 bases). The CDR3 is 13 residues long. V was trimmed by 4 bases and J by 3 bases, leaving 6 bases between them. CDR1 and CDR2 from the germline V gene are MRHNA and SNTAGT. Written as DNA, the CDR3 is TGTGCCAGCAGTGCGGGAGACACCGGGGAGCTGTTTTTT. It is translated as CASSAGDTGELFF.

This clone was seen more than once but under ten times. A much larger clonotype is one base distant, so this may be a read error. The sample holds other DNA sequences that translate to the same CDR3. The V call is TRBV12-3 or TRBV12-4, the J call TRBJ2-5; 9 bases are shared with TRBD1. The CDR3 runs 18 residues. The CDR3 sequence: CASSPLRPQGAPVETQYF. The CDR3 nucleotides read TGTGCCAGCAGCCCCCTTAGACCACAGGGGGCTCCGGTTGAGACCCAGTATTTC.

The genes are TRBV5-1 and TRBJ2-7, with D uncertain. Between the trimmed V and J ends, which lost 3 bases and 2 bases, there was a span of 18 bases. This CDR3 has 16 residues. The germline CDR1 and CDR2 sequences are SGHRS and YFSETQ. The CDR3, as DNA: TGCGCCAGCAGCTCGCCGGATGGATTTAGGCCCTACGAGCAGTACTTC. As protein: CASSSPDGFRPYEQYF.

This clone was seen repeatedly, ten times or more. This sequence joins TRBV27 and TRBJ2-3; 9 positions match TRBD2. Per germline, CDR1 MNHEY and CDR2 SMNVEV (reference sequence). Losses at the gene ends were 3 bases for V and 8 bases for J; bases not matched to a gene: 6. CDR3 length: 14 amino acids. The CDR3 loop is CASSFSSGIGTQYF. The CDR3 bases are TGTGCCAGCAGTTTCTCTAGCGGGATTGGTACGCAGTATTTT.

In its sample, this clone was seen a few times. V and J are TRBV15 and TRBJ2-7; D is ambiguous. Germline V gives CDR1 LNHNV, CDR2 YYDKDF (reference sequence). The CDR3 has 14 residues. The V and J ends lost 0 bases and 4 bases respectively, with 10 bases between them. The DNA of the CDR3 is TGTGCCACCAGCAGAGATGGCCTCTTTTACGAGCAGTACTTC. Encoded protein: CATSRDGLFYEQYF.

In this sample, this clone turned up a few times. The CDR3 does not close with the conserved phenylalanine or tryptophan, likely indicating a read error. This chain joins TRBV6-1 and TRBJ1-2; possible D gene TRBD1, 5 bases. V gave up 6 bases and J gave up 3 bases, with 11 bases separating them. The CDR3 totals 13 residues. The germline CDR1 and CDR2 sequences are MNHNS and SASEGT. CDR3 sequence reads: CASRAGLDYGYTL. In nucleotides, the CDR3 is TGTGCCAGCAGGGCAGGGTTGGACTATGGCTACACCCTC.

This clone was detected a few times. V is TRBV28 and J is TRBJ2-2; D is undetermined. The germline V gene encodes CDR1 MDHEN and CDR2 SYDVKM. CDR3 length: 11 amino acids. Trimming left V 3 bases short and J 6 bases short, with 2 bases between. CDR3 sequence reads: CASSLAGELFF. In DNA, the CDR3 is TGTGCCAGCAGTTTGGCCGGGGAGCTGTTTTTT.

This clone was seen once. The V gene is TRBV7-2, the J gene TRBJ2-1, with D maybe TRBD1 (5 bases). V dropped 1 base and J dropped 8 bases, with 12 bases sitting between them. Germline CDR1 is SGHTA and CDR2 is FQGNSA. The CDR3 runs 14 residues. CDR3 bases: TGTGCCAGCAGCTTAGGACCAGGGCAGGATGAGCAGTTCTTC. Its protein is CASSLGPGQDEQFF.

This chain uses TRBV5-1 with TRBJ1-4, with D perhaps matching TRBD1 (5 bases). The CDR3 spans 16 residues. The germline V gene encodes CDR1 SGHRS and CDR2 YFSETQ. V shed 0 bases and J shed 4 bases, with 13 bases lying between them. The CDR3 protein is CASSLDPGVFNEKLFF. In DNA form, the CDR3 reads TGCGCCAGCAGCTTGGACCCGGGGGTGTTTAATGAAAAACTGTTTTTT.

Relative to its sample, this clone is medium-sized. The rearrangement uses TRBV7-2 and TRBJ2-1; 8 bases fit TRBD2. The germline gives CDR1 SGHTA, CDR2 FQGNSA. This CDR3 contains 16 residues. The J segment lost 4 bases and the V segment lost 5 bases, leaving 10 bases of the junction unmatched. CDR3 amino acids: CASSPRRGVGYNEQFF. The CDR3 DNA sequence: TGTGCCAGCAGCCCTCGGCGGGGGGTGGGTTACAATGAGCAGTTCTTC.

This clone was counted at least ten times. A much more abundant neighbour one base away suggests this may be a read error. The chain employs TRBV7-9 and TRBJ2-1, with D unclear. The V end was cut by 8 bases, the J end by 7 bases, with 6 bases between. Germline assignment: CDR1 SEHNR and CDR2 FQNEAQ (reference sequence). This CDR3 spans 10 amino acids. CDR3 amino acids: CASQWNEQFF. DNA for the CDR3: TGTGCCAGCCAGTGGAATGAGCAGTTCTTC.

The chain has TRBV20-1 and TRBJ2-3; TRBD2 aligns across 14 bases. Germline values: CDR1 DFQATT, CDR2 SNEGSKA (reference sequence). CDR3 length equals 13 residues. The junction had 4 bases not matched to a gene; V was cut back by 6 bases and J by 8 bases. CDR3 loop: CSAKTSGRGTQYF. The CDR3 DNA reads as TGCAGTGCAAAGACTAGCGGGAGGGGTACGCAGTATTTT.

This clone has more than one count but fewer than ten. The rearrangement joins TRBV6-1 to TRBJ1-3, with 8 nucleotides matching TRBD1. Germline CDR1 MNHNS, CDR2 SASEGT. V lost 2 bases and J lost 3; bases outside the gene matches: 12. The CDR3 runs 18 residues. The CDR3 region is CASSEYPGGFTVGNTIYF. Here the CDR3 DNA reads TGTGCCAGCAGTGAATATCCAGGGGGCTTCACGGTTGGAAACACCATATATTTT.